This T cell receptor beta chain was identified during a study of cytomegalovirus exposure and HLA in healthy donors. Study-wide points: TCR beta sequences numbering about 17,000 were associated with HLA alleles at 0.05 false discovery rate in a later analysis.

PCR primers comprised 60 Vbeta and 13 Jbeta primers. Original data processing: In a later analysis, the count reached 82 million or so unique TCR beta chains, with approximately 11 million shared. The table came from immunoSEQ multiplex PCR; TCRdb's copy has only in-frame clones and leaves some out. D and trimming come from the DNA, and the V and J calls and clone size come from that table. Here the sample spans a few hundred thousand clones, about 80% being singletons. A remark on this clone: Its target is not known.

The clonotype was recovered from a girl between 5 and 17 years old in good health and CMV-seronegative. Sequenced material: PBMCs.

The CDR3 DNA sequence: TGTGCCAGCAGCTCTACAGGGGGCCGGGAGACCCAGTACTTC. Translated: CASSSTGGRETQYF. V and J are TRBV11-2 and TRBJ2-5, with 9 nucleotides matching TRBD1. Germline trimming cut 4 bases from V and 5 bases from J; bases unmatched to any gene: 5. This CDR3 has 14 residues. Germline V gene lookup returns CDR1 SGHAT and CDR2 FQNNGV.